This T cell receptor (beta chain) stems from a study of blood T cell repertoires in COVID-19. About the study: T cells, B-cell-depleted T cells, or PBMCs provided the cDNA or gDNA that served as material.

In its sample, this clone was seen a few times. Data came from immunoSEQ multiplex PCR; TCRdb stores just in-frame clones and leaves some out. The data hold approximately 240,000 clones, with roughly 82% observed a single time. The clonotype comes from an elderly woman with active or convalescent COVID-19. The sample taken for sequencing was peripheral blood.

For the CDR3, the DNA is TGTGCCAGCAGCAACTGGGACTTATACGAGCAGTACTTC. Protein: CASSNWDLYEQYF. The chain is built from TRBV7-9 and TRBJ2-7; a possible D gene is TRBD2 (6 bases). Germline V CDR1 and CDR2: SEHNR, FQNEAQ (reference sequence). Trimming took off 5 bases at V and 4 bases at J, with 12 bases between the two ends. The CDR3 is 13 amino acids.